This T cell receptor beta chain was observed in a study of shared clonotypes between healthy human individuals. With 3 bases removed from V and 6 bases from J, the gap between germline ends came to 12 bases. This CDR3 spans 14 amino acids. The germline CDR1 and CDR2 sequences are LGHNA and YNFKEQ. Profiled with immunoSEQ multiplex PCR; TCRdb holds only in-frame clones, not every one. Here the sample spans some 1.5 million clones, 95% to 99% being singletons. The sequencing input was naive CD4+ T cells sorted from blood. As for subset: CD45RA+ positively selected. The TCR originated in a man younger than 45 in good health. The chain recombines TRBV4-2 with TRBJ1-5, with D possibly TRBD1 on 5 matching bases. CDR3 nucleotides: TGTGCCAGCAGCCATCCAGGGTCGAGTCAGCCCCAGCATTTT. Residues: CASSHPGSSQPQHF.